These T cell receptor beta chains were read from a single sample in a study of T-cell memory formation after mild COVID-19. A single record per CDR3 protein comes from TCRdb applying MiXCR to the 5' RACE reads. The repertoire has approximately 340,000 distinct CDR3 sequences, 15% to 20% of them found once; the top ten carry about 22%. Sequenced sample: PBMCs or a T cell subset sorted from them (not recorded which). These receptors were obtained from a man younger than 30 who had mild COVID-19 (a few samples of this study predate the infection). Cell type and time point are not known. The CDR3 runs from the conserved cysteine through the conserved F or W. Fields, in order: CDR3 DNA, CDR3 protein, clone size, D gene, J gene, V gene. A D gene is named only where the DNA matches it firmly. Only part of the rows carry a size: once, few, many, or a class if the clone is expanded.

DNA: TGTGCCAGCAGGGGACAGACGAACACCGGGGAGCTGTTTTTT
CDR3: CASRGQTNTGELFF
size: few
D: TRBD1
J: TRBJ2-2
V: TRBV7-9

DNA: TGTGCCAGCAGCGAGCGGGGTACCTACAATGAGCAGTTCTTC
CDR3: CASSERGTYNEQFF
size: .
D: TRBD2
J: TRBJ2-1
V: TRBV9

DNA: TGTGCCAGCAGCCAGGGTGGGACAGGAGTTTTTTATAATTCACCCCTCCACTTT
CDR3: CASSQGGTGVFYNSPLHF
size: .
D: TRBD1
J: TRBJ1-6
V: TRBV9

DNA: TGTGCCAGTTGGAGTGGGACTGAAGCTTTCTTT
CDR3: CASWSGTEAFF
size: .
D: .
J: TRBJ1-1
V: TRBV19

DNA: TGCGCCAGCAGCCCTGAACCCTGGGGACAGCCCCAGCATTTT
CDR3: CASSPEPWGQPQHF
size: few
D: .
J: TRBJ1-5
V: TRBV5-1

DNA: TGCGCCAGCAGCCGTCTCCAGGCCAACACAGATACGCAGTATTTT
CDR3: CASSRLQANTDTQYF
size: .
D: .
J: TRBJ2-3
V: TRBV5-1

DNA: TGCAGTGCCCTTCCCTGGGGTGGGAATTATGGCTACACCTTC
CDR3: CSALPWGGNYGYTF
size: .
D: .
J: TRBJ1-2
V: TRBV20-1

DNA: TGTGCCAGCAGAACAGGGGCTGAAGCTTTCTTT
CDR3: CASRTGAEAFF
size: many
D: TRBD1
J: TRBJ1-1
V: TRBV12-3/TRBV12-4

DNA: TGTGCCAGCAGTGGGAGGTGGGGTACGCAGTATTTT
CDR3: CASSGRWGTQYF
size: .
D: .
J: TRBJ2-3
V: TRBV25-1

DNA: TGTGCCAGCATCCCGGGACCCTACACTGAAGCTTTCTTT
CDR3: CASIPGPYTEAFF
size: .
D: .
J: TRBJ1-1
V: TRBV2